This T cell receptor (beta chain) was identified in a study of blood T cell repertoires in COVID-19. The table came from immunoSEQ multiplex PCR; TCRdb's copy has only in-frame clones and leaves some out. Here the sample spans around 340,000 clones, approximately 89% being singletons. Germline CDR1 reads SEHNR; CDR2 reads FQNEAQ (reference sequence). J was trimmed by 0 bases and V by 4 bases; bases with no gene match: 6. The CDR3 totals 15 residues. The origin of this receptor is an older woman with COVID-19, enrolled during active disease. The V gene is TRBV7-9, the J gene TRBJ2-7; 7 bases are shared with TRBD1. Sequenced sample: peripheral blood. The CDR3 nucleotides read TGTGCCAGCAGCTCTACAGGGGCCAGCTCCTACGAGCAGTACTTC. Its translation: CASSSTGASSYEQYF.